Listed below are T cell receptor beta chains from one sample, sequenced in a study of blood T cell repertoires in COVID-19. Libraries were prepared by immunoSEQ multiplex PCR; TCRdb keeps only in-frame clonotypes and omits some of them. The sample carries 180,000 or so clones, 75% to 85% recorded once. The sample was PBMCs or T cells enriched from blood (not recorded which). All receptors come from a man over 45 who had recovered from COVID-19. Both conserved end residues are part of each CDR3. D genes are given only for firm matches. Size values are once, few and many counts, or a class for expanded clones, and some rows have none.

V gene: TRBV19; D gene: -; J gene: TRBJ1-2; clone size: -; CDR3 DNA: TGTGCCAGTAGTATTTCATACTATGGCTACACCTTC; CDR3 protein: CASSISYYGYTF
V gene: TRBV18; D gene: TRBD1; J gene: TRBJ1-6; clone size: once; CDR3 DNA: TGTGCCAGCTCACCTGGGACAGGAGATAATTCACCCCTCCACTTT; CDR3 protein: CASSPGTGDNSPLHF
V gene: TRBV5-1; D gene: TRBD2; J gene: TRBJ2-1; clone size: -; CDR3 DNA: TGCGCCAGCATTAGCGGGGGCAATGAGCAGTTCTTC; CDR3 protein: CASISGGNEQFF
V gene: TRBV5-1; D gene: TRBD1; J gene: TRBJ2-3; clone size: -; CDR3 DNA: TGCGCCAGCAGCTGGGCAGGGACAGGGGGAACAGATACGCAGTATTTT; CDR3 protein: CASSWAGTGGTDTQYF
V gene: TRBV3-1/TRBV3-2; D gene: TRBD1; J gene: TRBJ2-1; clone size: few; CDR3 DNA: TGTGCCAGCGGCGAAACAGGGGGGTTTTTCAATGAGCAGTTCTTC; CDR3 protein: CASGETGGFFNEQFF
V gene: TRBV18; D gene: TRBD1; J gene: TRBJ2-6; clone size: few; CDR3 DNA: TGTGCCAGCTCACCGACGGAACAGGGGAACTCTGGGGCCAACGTCCTGACTTTC; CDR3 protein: CASSPTEQGNSGANVLTF
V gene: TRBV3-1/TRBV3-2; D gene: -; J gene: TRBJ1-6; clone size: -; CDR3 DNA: TGTGCCAGCAGCCAAGCCAGGGCCAATTCACCCCTCCACTTT; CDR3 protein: CASSQARANSPLHF
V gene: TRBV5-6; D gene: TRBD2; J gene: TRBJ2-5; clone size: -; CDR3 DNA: TGTGCCAGCAGCCAAGAGGGACTAGCGGGGGCCCGAATTGAGACCCAGTACTTC; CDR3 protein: CASSQEGLAGARIETQYF
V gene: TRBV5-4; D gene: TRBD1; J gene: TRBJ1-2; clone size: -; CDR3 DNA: TGTGCCAGCAGTCGGGACAGGGGGCAGGCTGGCTACACCTTC; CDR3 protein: CASSRDRGQAGYTF
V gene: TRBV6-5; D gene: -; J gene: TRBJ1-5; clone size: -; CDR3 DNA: TGTGCCAGCAGTTACTTGGGGGGAGGGAATCAGCCCCAGCATTTT; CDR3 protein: CASSYLGGGNQPQHF